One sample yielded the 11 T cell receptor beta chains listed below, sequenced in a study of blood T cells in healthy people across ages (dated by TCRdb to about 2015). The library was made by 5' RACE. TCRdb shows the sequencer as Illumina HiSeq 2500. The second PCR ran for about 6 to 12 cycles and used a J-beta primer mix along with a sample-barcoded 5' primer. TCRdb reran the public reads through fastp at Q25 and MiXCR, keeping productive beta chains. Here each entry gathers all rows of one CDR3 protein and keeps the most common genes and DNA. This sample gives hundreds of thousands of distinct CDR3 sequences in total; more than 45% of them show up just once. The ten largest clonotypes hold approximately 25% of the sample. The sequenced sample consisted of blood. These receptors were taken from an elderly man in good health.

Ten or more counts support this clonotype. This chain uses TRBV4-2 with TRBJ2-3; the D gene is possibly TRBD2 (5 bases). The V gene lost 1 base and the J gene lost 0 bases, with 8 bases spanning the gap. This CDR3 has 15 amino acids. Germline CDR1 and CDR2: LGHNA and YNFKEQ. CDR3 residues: CASSQGRDSTDTQYF. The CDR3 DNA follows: TGTGCCAGCAGCCAAGGTCGGGATAGCACAGATACGCAGTATTTT.

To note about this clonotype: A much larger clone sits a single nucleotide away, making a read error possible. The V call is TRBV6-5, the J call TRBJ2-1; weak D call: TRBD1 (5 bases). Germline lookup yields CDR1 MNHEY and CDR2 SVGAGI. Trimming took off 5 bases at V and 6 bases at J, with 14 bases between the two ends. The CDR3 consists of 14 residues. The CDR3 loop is CASSPRAGSNEQFF. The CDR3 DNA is TGTGCCAGCAGTCCCCGGGCAGGGTCCAATGAGCAGTTCTTC.

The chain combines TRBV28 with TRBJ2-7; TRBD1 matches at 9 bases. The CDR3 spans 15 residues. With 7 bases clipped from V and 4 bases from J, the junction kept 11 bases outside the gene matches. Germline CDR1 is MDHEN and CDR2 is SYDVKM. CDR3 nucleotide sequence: TGTGCCAGCAATGAACTCCGGGACAGGGAATACGAGCAGTACTTC. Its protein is CASNELRDREYEQYF.

Here the CDR3 DNA reads TGCGCCAGCGGACAGGGTTCACCTAGCACAGATACGCAGTATTTT. Protein sequence: CASGQGSPSTDTQYF. The V call is TRBV5-1, the J call TRBJ2-3; TRBD1 aligns across 8 bases. The CDR3 has 15 residues. Germline V gene lookup returns CDR1 SGHRS and CDR2 YFSETQ. V lost 7 bases and J lost 0; bases outside the gene matches: 7. The full variable domain, rest sourced from reference TRBV5-1 and TRBJ2-3, is KAGVTQTPRYLIKTRGQQVTLSCSPISGHRSVSWYQQTPGQGLQFLFEYFSETQRNKGNFPGRFSGRQFSNSRSEMNVSTLELGDSALYLCASGQGSPSTDTQYFGPGTRLTVL.

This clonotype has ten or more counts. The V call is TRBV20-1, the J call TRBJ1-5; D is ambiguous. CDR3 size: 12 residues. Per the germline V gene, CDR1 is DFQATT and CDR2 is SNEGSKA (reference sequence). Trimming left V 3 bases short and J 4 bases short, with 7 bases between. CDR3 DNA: TGCAGTGCTAGTTTGCGGAATCAGCCCCAGCATTTT. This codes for CSASLRNQPQHF.

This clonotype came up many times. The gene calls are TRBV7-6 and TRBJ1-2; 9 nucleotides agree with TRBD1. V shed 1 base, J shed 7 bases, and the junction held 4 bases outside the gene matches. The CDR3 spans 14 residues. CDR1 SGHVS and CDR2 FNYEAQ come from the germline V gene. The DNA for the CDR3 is TGTGCCAGCAGCTTAGGACCGACAGGGGGTGGCTACACCTTC. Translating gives CASSLGPTGGGYTF.

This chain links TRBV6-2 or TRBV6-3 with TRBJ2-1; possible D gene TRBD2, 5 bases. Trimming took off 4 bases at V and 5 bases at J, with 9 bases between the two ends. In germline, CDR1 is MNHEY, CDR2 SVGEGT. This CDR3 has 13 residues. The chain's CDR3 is CASSSSGDNEQFF. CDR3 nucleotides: TGTGCCAGCAGTTCGAGCGGCGACAATGAGCAGTTCTTC.

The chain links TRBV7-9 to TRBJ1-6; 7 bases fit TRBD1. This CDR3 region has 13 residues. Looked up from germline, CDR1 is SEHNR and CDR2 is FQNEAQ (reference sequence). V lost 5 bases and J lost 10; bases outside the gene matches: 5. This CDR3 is CASSTGEDSPLHF. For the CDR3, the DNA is TGTGCCAGCAGCACAGGGGAGGACTCACCCCTCCACTTT.

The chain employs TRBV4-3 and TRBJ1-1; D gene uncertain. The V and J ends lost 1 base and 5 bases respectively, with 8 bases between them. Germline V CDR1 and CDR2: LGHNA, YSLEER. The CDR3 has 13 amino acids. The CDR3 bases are TGCGCCAGCAGCCAAGTGGTAGGGACTGAAGCTTTCTTT. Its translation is CASSQVVGTEAFF.

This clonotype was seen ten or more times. The CDR3 bases are TGTGCCAGCACCCAGGGGGGGCTTGGCTACACCTTC. Amino acids: CASTQGGLGYTF. V and J are TRBV6-5 and TRBJ1-2; 7 positions agree with TRBD1. In germline, CDR1 is MNHEY, CDR2 SVGAGI. The CDR3 totals 12 residues. Losses at the gene ends were 7 bases for V and 7 bases for J; bases not matched to a gene: 6.

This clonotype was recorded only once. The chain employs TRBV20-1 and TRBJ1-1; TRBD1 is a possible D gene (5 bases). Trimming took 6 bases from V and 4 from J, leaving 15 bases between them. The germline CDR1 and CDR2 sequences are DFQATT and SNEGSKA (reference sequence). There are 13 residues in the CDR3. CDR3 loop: CSAGGGGVTEAFF. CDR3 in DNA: TGCAGTGCCGGCGGCGGGGGGGTCACTGAAGCTTTCTTT.